A single T cell receptor beta chain is shown here with its context. Its antigen is not known. Patients with a history of autoimmune disease or on systemic immunosuppression were excluded. This sample is part of a study of OX40 agonist ivuxolimab in advanced cancers. Study background: Treatment of patients was with ivuxolimab, an agonistic anti-OX40 (CD134) antibody.

V shed 6 bases, J shed 9 bases, and the junction held 6 bases outside the gene matches. Germline CDR1 and CDR2: DFQATT and SNEGSKA (reference sequence). This CDR3 has 11 residues. General study findings and limits: Fewer expanded clones were found on average in CD4+ than in CD8+ T cells. Both blood CD4+ and CD8+ T cells showed clonal growth by week 6 at 0.1 to 3.0 mg/kg.

TCRdb keeps only in-frame clones here, not all; method: immunoSEQ multiplex PCR. Altogether tens of thousands of clones are present, roughly 87% being singletons, with the ten largest covering approximately 0.35%. The chain has TRBV20-1 and TRBJ2-3; 7 bases align to TRBD2. The sequence was obtained from an adult with an advanced solid tumor such as melanoma, head and neck, liver or kidney cancer. The material was CD4+ or CD8+ T cells sorted from blood, obtained in a trial of the OX40 agonist ivuxolimab. This chain's CDR3 is CSAISSGTQYF. The CDR3 bases are TGCAGTGCCATCTCTAGCGGCACGCAGTATTTT.